This is a list of T cell receptor beta chains from one sample in a study of cytotoxic CD8 clonotypes in ibrutinib-treated CLL. Only in-frame clones appear in the TCRdb table, and some are missing; sequencing was by immunoSEQ multiplex PCR. Counted here are about 86,000 clones, just over 85% occurring once; the ten biggest clones make up under 7%. The specimen comprised PBMCs, sampled before ibrutinib treatment. These receptors originate from a human donor with chronic lymphocytic leukemia. Both conserved end residues are part of each CDR3. A D gene is named only where the DNA matches it firmly. Clone size is shown for a subset of rows, as once, few, many or a class of expanded clone.

d_gene: NA
j_gene: TRBJ1-2
abundance: many
v_gene: TRBV7-9
CDR3nt: TGTGCCAGCAGCCCCCCGGGGATAAGCTATGGCTACACCTTC
CDR3aa: CASSPPGISYGYTF

d_gene: TRBD2
j_gene: TRBJ2-3
abundance: NA
v_gene: TRBV28
CDR3nt: TGTGCCAGCAGTCGCTATAGCGGGAGAACTACAGATACGCAGTATTTT
CDR3aa: CASSRYSGRTTDTQYF

d_gene: NA
j_gene: TRBJ2-1
abundance: NA
v_gene: TRBV5-4
CDR3nt: TGTGCCAGCAGCTTGGACAGCGGGTTCTCCTACAATGAGCAGTTCTTC
CDR3aa: CASSLDSGFSYNEQFF

d_gene: NA
j_gene: TRBJ1-3
abundance: NA
v_gene: TRBV6-1
CDR3nt: TGTGCCAGCAGTCAGGGGTGGAATGGAAACACCATATATTTT
CDR3aa: CASSQGWNGNTIYF

d_gene: NA
j_gene: TRBJ2-1
abundance: NA
v_gene: TRBV5-4
CDR3nt: TGTGCCAGCAGCCGTGGGGGCGGGAGTCGCTCCTACAATGAGCAGTTCTTC
CDR3aa: CASSRGGGSRSYNEQFF

d_gene: NA
j_gene: TRBJ2-7
abundance: once
v_gene: TRBV18
CDR3nt: TGTGCCAGCTCACAAACCGGGACATACTACGAGCAGTACTTC
CDR3aa: CASSQTGTYYEQYF

d_gene: NA
j_gene: TRBJ2-1
abundance: NA
v_gene: TRBV6-5
CDR3nt: TGTGCCAGCACCAGACAGAACAGCTACAATGAGCAGTTCTTC
CDR3aa: CASTRQNSYNEQFF

d_gene: TRBD1
j_gene: TRBJ1-1
abundance: NA
v_gene: TRBV2
CDR3nt: TGTGCCAGCACCGGGACAGGGAATATGAACACTGAAGCTTTCTTT
CDR3aa: CASTGTGNMNTEAFF

d_gene: NA
j_gene: TRBJ2-2
abundance: few
v_gene: TRBV5-6
CDR3nt: TGTGCCAGCAGCTTAGGAGAGAACACCGGGGAGCTGTTTTTT
CDR3aa: CASSLGENTGELFF

d_gene: TRBD1
j_gene: TRBJ2-2
abundance: NA
v_gene: TRBV5-1
CDR3nt: TGCGCCAGCACCAGGGGGCCTCGGCAAAACACCGGGGAGCTGTTTTTT
CDR3aa: CASTRGPRQNTGELFF

d_gene: TRBD1
j_gene: TRBJ1-1
abundance: NA
v_gene: TRBV7-9
CDR3nt: TGTGCCAGCAGCTTAGGGAGGGGGCTCCTTGGAGCTTTCTTT
CDR3aa: CASSLGRGLLGAFF

d_gene: TRBD1
j_gene: TRBJ1-1
abundance: NA
v_gene: TRBV20-1
CDR3nt: TGCAGTGCTGACAGGGGCTCTGAAGCTTTCTTT
CDR3aa: CSADRGSEAFF

d_gene: NA
j_gene: TRBJ1-5
abundance: NA
v_gene: TRBV6-5
CDR3nt: TGTGCCAGCAGTTACTCTCTTGATCAGCCCCAGCATTTT
CDR3aa: CASSYSLDQPQHF

d_gene: TRBD1
j_gene: TRBJ2-1
abundance: NA
v_gene: TRBV7-9
CDR3nt: TGTGCCAGCAGCTCCACCGGGACAGGGGGTCCATCACACTACAATGAGCAGTTCTTC
CDR3aa: CASSSTGTGGPSHYNEQFF

d_gene: TRBD2
j_gene: TRBJ2-3
abundance: NA
v_gene: TRBV19
CDR3nt: TGTGCCAGTAGTACCCCGGGACTAGCGGCCTCGGATACGCAGTATTTT
CDR3aa: CASSTPGLAASDTQYF

d_gene: NA
j_gene: TRBJ2-1
abundance: NA
v_gene: TRBV7-9
CDR3nt: TGTGCCAGCAGCCTAGATCGCAGGGCCTACAATGAGCAGTTCTTC
CDR3aa: CASSLDRRAYNEQFF

d_gene: TRBD1
j_gene: TRBJ2-2
abundance: NA
v_gene: TRBV19
CDR3nt: TGTGCCAGTAGTGAAGGGACAGGGTTCACCGGGGAGCTGTTTTTT
CDR3aa: CASSEGTGFTGELFF

d_gene: NA
j_gene: TRBJ2-5
abundance: NA
v_gene: TRBV7-6
CDR3nt: TGTGCCAGCAGCGCGCCCGGGGAGACCCAGTACTTC
CDR3aa: CASSAPGETQYF

d_gene: NA
j_gene: TRBJ2-7
abundance: medium-sized
v_gene: TRBV4-1
CDR3nt: TGCGCCAGCAGCCAAGAATCGAGGCGACAGGACTACGAGCAGTACTTC
CDR3aa: CASSQESRRQDYEQYF

d_gene: TRBD2
j_gene: TRBJ2-7
abundance: NA
v_gene: TRBV19
CDR3nt: TGTGCCAGTAGTATAGATCCGATAGCGGGAGGGCCGGATGAAGAGCAGTACTTC
CDR3aa: CASSIDPIAGGPDEEQYF

d_gene: NA
j_gene: TRBJ1-5
abundance: NA
v_gene: TRBV19
CDR3nt: TGTGCCAGTAGTATATCTGAAAGAACAGGGTTGCAGCCCCAGCATTTT
CDR3aa: CASSISERTGLQPQHF

d_gene: NA
j_gene: TRBJ1-1
abundance: NA
v_gene: TRBV14
CDR3nt: TGTGCCAGCAGCCGGCGTGAGGCGGCTGAAGCTTTCTTT
CDR3aa: CASSRREAAEAFF

d_gene: TRBD2
j_gene: TRBJ2-7
abundance: NA
v_gene: TRBV6-5
CDR3nt: TGTGCCAGCAGTAGGAGCGGGAGGGTCTACGAGCAGTACTTC
CDR3aa: CASSRSGRVYEQYF

d_gene: NA
j_gene: TRBJ1-3
abundance: NA
v_gene: TRBV4-3
CDR3nt: TGCGCCAGCAGCCAAGTGTCTTGGGCAGGGGTCTCTGGAAACACCATATATTTT
CDR3aa: CASSQVSWAGVSGNTIYF

d_gene: TRBD2
j_gene: TRBJ2-7
abundance: NA
v_gene: TRBV11-3
CDR3nt: TGTGCCAGCAGCCCAAGCGGGAGAACCTACGAGCAGTACTTC
CDR3aa: CASSPSGRTYEQYF

d_gene: NA
j_gene: TRBJ1-3
abundance: NA
v_gene: TRBV25-1
CDR3nt: TGTGCCAGCAGTGACACGTTGGCAGGTGGTAGAGCTGGAAACACCATATATTTT
CDR3aa: CASSDTLAGGRAGNTIYF

d_gene: NA
j_gene: TRBJ2-3
abundance: NA
v_gene: TRBV29-1
CDR3nt: TGCAGCGTTGGTTCACCCCGGGGGAATACGCAGTATTTT
CDR3aa: CSVGSPRGNTQYF

d_gene: NA
j_gene: TRBJ1-2
abundance: once
v_gene: TRBV4-1
CDR3nt: TGCGCCAGCAGCCAAGATTACTATGGCTACACCTTC
CDR3aa: CASSQDYYGYTF

d_gene: NA
j_gene: TRBJ1-2
abundance: NA
v_gene: TRBV30
CDR3nt: TGTGCCTGGAGTGTAGGTATGGGCTACACCTTC
CDR3aa: CAWSVGMGYTF

d_gene: NA
j_gene: TRBJ1-2
abundance: NA
v_gene: TRBV18
CDR3nt: TGTGCCAGCTCACCCCCGGAGAATGGCTACACCTTC
CDR3aa: CASSPPENGYTF

d_gene: NA
j_gene: TRBJ1-1
abundance: NA
v_gene: TRBV7-8
CDR3nt: TGTGCCAGCAGCCCCCGGGGTTTTGGTCCAGGGTACCACACTGAAGCTTTCTTT
CDR3aa: CASSPRGFGPGYHTEAFF

d_gene: NA
j_gene: TRBJ1-1
abundance: NA
v_gene: TRBV10-3
CDR3nt: TGTGCCATCAGTGAGAATTCGAGAGGGGTGGGCACTGAAGCTTTCTTT
CDR3aa: CAISENSRGVGTEAFF

d_gene: TRBD2
j_gene: TRBJ2-7
abundance: NA
v_gene: TRBV15
CDR3nt: TGTGCCACCAGCAGCACCGGGACTAGCATCTCCTACGAGCAGTACTTC
CDR3aa: CATSSTGTSISYEQYF

d_gene: TRBD1
j_gene: TRBJ2-7
abundance: NA
v_gene: TRBV6-6
CDR3nt: TGTGCCAGCAGTTCGTTAGGGGACAGGGGAGACTACGAGCAGTACTTC
CDR3aa: CASSSLGDRGDYEQYF

d_gene: TRBD1
j_gene: TRBJ1-4
abundance: once
v_gene: TRBV9
CDR3nt: TGTGCCAGCAGCTATCCTAGAGGGGGCTCTAGGTCTAATGAAAAACTGTTTTTT
CDR3aa: CASSYPRGGSRSNEKLFF

d_gene: NA
j_gene: TRBJ2-3
abundance: NA
v_gene: TRBV19
CDR3nt: TGTGCCAGTAGTAGACGAAGTGGAGTAACAGATACGCAGTATTTT
CDR3aa: CASSRRSGVTDTQYF

d_gene: NA
j_gene: TRBJ1-1
abundance: NA
v_gene: TRBV5-5
CDR3nt: TGTGCCAGCAGACCCACGTCCGACCGGATTTTGAACACTGAAGCTTTCTTT
CDR3aa: CASRPTSDRILNTEAFF

d_gene: NA
j_gene: TRBJ2-1
abundance: NA
v_gene: TRBV30
CDR3nt: TGTGCCTGGAGTGTCGGTAATGAGCAGTTCTTC
CDR3aa: CAWSVGNEQFF

d_gene: NA
j_gene: TRBJ2-3
abundance: once
v_gene: TRBV27
CDR3nt: TGTGCCAGCAGTTCCTACCTTTTGGGTACAGATACGCAGTATTTT
CDR3aa: CASSSYLLGTDTQYF

d_gene: NA
j_gene: TRBJ2-7
abundance: NA
v_gene: TRBV18
CDR3nt: TGTGCCAGCTCACCAACGCAGGGGAACCGCTACGAGCAGTACTTC
CDR3aa: CASSPTQGNRYEQYF

d_gene: TRBD1
j_gene: TRBJ1-1
abundance: NA
v_gene: TRBV7-3
CDR3nt: TGTGCCAGCAGCCTCCCCGGGACAGGGGTCATAGCTTTCTTT
CDR3aa: CASSLPGTGVIAFF

d_gene: TRBD1
j_gene: TRBJ2-7
abundance: NA
v_gene: TRBV10-3
CDR3nt: TGTGCCATCAGTGAACCTCAGGGGACAGGGACTTCCTACGAGCAGTACTTC
CDR3aa: CAISEPQGTGTSYEQYF

d_gene: TRBD1
j_gene: TRBJ1-2
abundance: NA
v_gene: TRBV28
CDR3nt: TGTGCCAGCCGACAGGGCCATGGCTACACCTTC
CDR3aa: CASRQGHGYTF

d_gene: TRBD2
j_gene: TRBJ2-3
abundance: NA
v_gene: TRBV29-1
CDR3nt: TGCAGCGTGCAAAGGGCGGGAGGGAGCACAGATACGCAGTATTTT
CDR3aa: CSVQRAGGSTDTQYF

d_gene: TRBD1
j_gene: TRBJ1-2
abundance: once
v_gene: TRBV6-1
CDR3nt: TGTGCCAGCAGTGAAATATGGACAGGGTTAGATTTCTACTATGGCTACACCTTC
CDR3aa: CASSEIWTGLDFYYGYTF

d_gene: NA
j_gene: TRBJ1-5
abundance: NA
v_gene: TRBV4-1
CDR3nt: TGCGCCAGCAGCCAATCAGGGAGCAATCAGCCCCAGCATTTT
CDR3aa: CASSQSGSNQPQHF

d_gene: TRBD1
j_gene: TRBJ1-1
abundance: NA
v_gene: TRBV11-2
CDR3nt: TGTGCCAGCAGCCCGGGACAGGGAAGTAGAAAAGCTTTCTTT
CDR3aa: CASSPGQGSRKAFF

d_gene: TRBD2
j_gene: TRBJ2-1
abundance: NA
v_gene: TRBV11-3
CDR3nt: TGTGCCAGCAGTCTAGCTCCTCTAGCGGGAGTCTATAATGAGCAGTTCTTC
CDR3aa: CASSLAPLAGVYNEQFF

d_gene: NA
j_gene: TRBJ1-5
abundance: many
v_gene: TRBV2
CDR3nt: TGTGCAAGCAGGGGCTCCGGCCCCCAGCATTTT
CDR3aa: CASRGSGPQHF

d_gene: NA
j_gene: TRBJ1-5
abundance: NA
v_gene: TRBV2
CDR3nt: TGTGCCAGCAGTGATGATTGGGGGGCAAGTCAGCCCCAGCATTTT
CDR3aa: CASSDDWGASQPQHF

d_gene: TRBD2
j_gene: TRBJ2-3
abundance: NA
v_gene: TRBV6-5
CDR3nt: TGTGCCAGCAGCCACGAAGCGGGGAACACAGATACGCAGTATTTT
CDR3aa: CASSHEAGNTDTQYF

d_gene: NA
j_gene: TRBJ2-3
abundance: NA
v_gene: TRBV9
CDR3nt: TGTGCCAGCAGCAACCGCCTGACAGCTAGCACAGATACGCAGTATTTT
CDR3aa: CASSNRLTASTDTQYF

d_gene: NA
j_gene: TRBJ1-5
abundance: NA
v_gene: TRBV10-3
CDR3nt: TGTGCCACCAAACAGGGATCACAGCCCCAGCATTTT
CDR3aa: CATKQGSQPQHF

d_gene: NA
j_gene: TRBJ2-7
abundance: NA
v_gene: TRBV2
CDR3nt: TGTGCCAGCAGTTTCCGGGGGCTAATCTACGAGCAGTACTTC
CDR3aa: CASSFRGLIYEQYF